This T cell receptor beta chain originates from a study of shared clonotypes between healthy human individuals. This CDR3 has 13 residues. Germline-derived CDR1 and CDR2 are SGHTA and FQGNSA. With 5 bases removed from V and 2 bases from J, the gap between germline ends came to 9 bases. Only in-frame clones appear in the TCRdb table, and some are missing; sequencing was by immunoSEQ multiplex PCR. The profile shows around 510,000 clones, about 96% of them singletons. This chain joins TRBV7-2 and TRBJ2-5; D unresolved. What was sequenced was naive CD4+ T cells sorted from blood. The subset: CD45RA+ positively selected. This TCR derives from a woman in her twenties or thirties in good health. The CDR3 DNA is TGTGCCAGCAGCGAGTTACCGCAAGAGACCCAGTACTTC. It encodes CASSELPQETQYF.